This T cell receptor beta chain appears in the sequencing data of a study of blood T cell repertoires in COVID-19. On the study more broadly: Collection of acute and convalescent COVID-19 samples took place in the United States, Italy and Spain.

People in the exposed group encountered a COVID-19 case within 2 weeks before entering the study. Per the germline V gene, CDR1 is GTSNPN and CDR2 is SVGIG (reference sequence). V was cut by 4 bases and J by 6 bases, with 17 bases left in between. The CDR3 covers 14 residues. TCRdb keeps only in-frame clones here, not all; method: immunoSEQ multiplex PCR. The sample has 250,000 to 400,000 clones, 85% seen once. This chain links TRBV30 with TRBJ2-3; D might be TRBD2 (6 bases). This TCR derives from a woman aged 25-40 years who had been exposed to COVID-19. Sequencing input: PBMCs or T cells enriched from blood (not recorded which). CDR3 loop: CAWTDYRGGDTQYF. Here the CDR3 DNA reads TGTGCCTGGACGGACTATCGGGGTGGGGATACGCAGTATTTT. Based on the CDR3 plus reference TRBV30 and TRBJ2-3, the full variable domain is SQTIHQWPATLVQPVGSPLSLECTVEGTSNPNLYWYRQAAGRGLQLLFYSVGIGQISSEVPQNLSASRPQDRQFILSSKKLLLSDSGFYLCAWTDYRGGDTQYFGPGTRLTVL.